This TCR beta chain came from a study of cytomegalovirus exposure and HLA in healthy donors. The PCR had 60 Vbeta and 13 Jbeta primers. Measured with immunoSEQ multiplex PCR; TCRdb has only the in-frame clones, and not every one. The data show 140,000 or so clones, under 80% seen once. CDR1 is MDHEN and CDR2 is SYDVKM in the germline V gene. Germline trimming cut 4 bases from V and 2 bases from J; bases unmatched to any gene: 6. The CDR3 length is 15 residues. The sequenced sample was PBMCs. This sequence originates from a man aged 18 to 29 in good health and CMV-seropositive. The chain joins TRBV28 to TRBJ2-5; 8 positions match TRBD1. The DNA for the CDR3 is TGTGCCAGCAGTTCCCCAGGGGGCTTTCAAGAGACCCAGTACTTC. Translation: CASSSPGGFQETQYF.